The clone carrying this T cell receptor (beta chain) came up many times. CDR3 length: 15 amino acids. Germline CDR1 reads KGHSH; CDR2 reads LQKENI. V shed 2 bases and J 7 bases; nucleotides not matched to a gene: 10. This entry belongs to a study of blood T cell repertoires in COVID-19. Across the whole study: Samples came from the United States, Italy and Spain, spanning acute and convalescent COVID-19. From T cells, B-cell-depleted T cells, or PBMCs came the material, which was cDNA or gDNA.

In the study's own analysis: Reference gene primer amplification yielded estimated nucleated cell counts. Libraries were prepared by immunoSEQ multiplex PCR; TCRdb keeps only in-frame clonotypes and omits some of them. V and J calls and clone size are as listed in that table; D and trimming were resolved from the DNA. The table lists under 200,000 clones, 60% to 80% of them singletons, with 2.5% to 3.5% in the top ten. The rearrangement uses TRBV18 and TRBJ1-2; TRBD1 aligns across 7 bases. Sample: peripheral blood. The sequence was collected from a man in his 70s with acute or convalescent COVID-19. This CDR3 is CASSPFGTDSLGYTF. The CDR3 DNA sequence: TGTGCCAGCTCACCATTCGGGACAGATAGTCTTGGCTACACCTTC.